Each of the 15 T cell receptor beta chains below was sequenced from the same sample in a study of OX40 agonist ivuxolimab in advanced cancers. Only in-frame clones appear in the TCRdb table, and some are missing; sequencing was by immunoSEQ multiplex PCR. The sample holds approximately 94,000 clones, under 95% seen once. This sample comprised CD4+ or CD8+ T cells sorted from blood, obtained in a trial of the OX40 agonist ivuxolimab. The receptors were sampled from an adult with an advanced solid tumor such as melanoma, head and neck, liver or kidney cancer.

This chain links TRBV9 with TRBJ2-3; 7 positions agree with TRBD2. CDR3 length: 15 amino acids. Germline CDR1 reads SGDLS; CDR2 reads YYNGEE. Unmatched junction bases numbered 10, after V lost 3 bases and J lost 6 bases. CDR3 DNA sequence: TGTGCCAGCAGCGGAAGCGGGAATGGTCGGGATACGCAGTATTTT. Translated, it gives CASSGSGNGRDTQYF.

The genes are TRBV7-6 and TRBJ1-6; possible D gene TRBD1, 6 bases. V was clipped by 1 base and J by 5 bases, with 9 bases between them. The CDR3 is 15 amino acids. Germline V gene lookup returns CDR1 SGHVS and CDR2 FNYEAQ. CDR3 amino acids: CASSLGGAHNSPLHF. The CDR3 DNA follows: TGTGCCAGCAGCTTAGGGGGGGCCCATAATTCACCCCTCCACTTT.

CDR3 DNA: TGTGCCAGCAGCGTAGAGGGGGCGGGGGAAAAACTGTTTTTT. Translated, it gives CASSVEGAGEKLFF. The chain employs TRBV9 and TRBJ1-4; 7 positions match TRBD1. Germline values: CDR1 SGDLS, CDR2 YYNGEE. The CDR3 runs 14 residues. J lost 8 bases, V lost 0 bases, and 4 bases had no gene match.

The sample holds a few counts of this clone. This chain links TRBV7-9 with TRBJ1-1; no firm D call. Germline assignment: CDR1 SEHNR and CDR2 FQNEAQ (reference sequence). V was shortened by 2 bases and J by 2 bases, with 3 bases between the two germline ends. The CDR3 is 12 amino acids. CDR3 residues: CASSLTNTEAFF. For the CDR3, the DNA is TGTGCCAGCAGCTTAACAAACACTGAAGCTTTCTTT.

The chain combines TRBV5-4 with TRBJ2-7, with D perhaps matching TRBD1 (5 bases). The germline gives CDR1 SGHNT, CDR2 YYREEE (reference sequence). Between the trimmed V and J ends, which lost 0 bases and 6 bases, there was a span of 13 bases. The CDR3 is 14 amino acids. CDR3 DNA sequence: TGTGCCAGCAGCTTGGGGGGCGTAGCCGGCGAGCAGTACTTC. Amino acids: CASSLGGVAGEQYF.

J is TRBJ2-7 and V is TRBV27, with D unclear. Trimming left V 3 bases short and J 0 bases short, with 3 bases between. This CDR3 has 12 amino acids. The germline CDR1 and CDR2 sequences are MNHEY and SMNVEV (reference sequence). CDR3 bases: TGTGCCAGCAGTTTCGGCTCCTACGAGCAGTACTTC. Its protein is CASSFGSYEQYF.

The chain links TRBV29-1 to TRBJ2-1; 7 bases line up with TRBD2. V gave up 3 bases and J gave up 7 bases; unmatched junction bases: 6. Germline CDR1 and CDR2: SQVTM and ANQGSEA. The CDR3 is 13 residues long. CDR3 nucleotides: TGCAGCGTTGATGTAAGCGGGACGAATGAGCAGTTCTTC. It encodes CSVDVSGTNEQFF.

The chain carries TRBV4-1 and TRBJ2-1; 12 bases fit TRBD2. There are 19 residues in the CDR3. With V trimmed by 4 bases and J by 9 bases, 19 bases remained unmatched. Per germline, CDR1 MGHRA and CDR2 YSYEKL. The CDR3 nucleotides read TGCGCCAGCAGCCCCCAAGACAGAAAACTAGCGGGAGGACAAGTTGAGCAGTTCTTC. This translates into CASSPQDRKLAGGQVEQFF.

The rearrangement joins TRBV28 to TRBJ1-1; TRBD1 matches at 7 bases. Germline CDR1 reads MDHEN; CDR2 reads SYDVKM. V lost 4 bases, J lost 2 bases, and 10 bases stayed unmatched. The CDR3 contains 16 residues. The CDR3 DNA reads as TGTGCCAGCAGTTCCCTCGTGCGGGACAGTAACACTGAAGCTTTCTTT. Protein sequence: CASSSLVRDSNTEAFF.

The J gene is TRBJ2-5, the V gene TRBV6-5; the D gene is possibly TRBD1 (5 bases). The CDR3 is made up of 14 amino acids. Trimming stripped 5 bases from V and 2 bases from J, with 12 bases between. The germline CDR1 and CDR2 sequences are MNHEY and SVGAGI. The CDR3 bases are TGTGCCAGCAGTAAACGACAGTTACAAGAGACCCAGTACTTC. Encoded protein: CASSKRQLQETQYF.

This clone turned up a few times. The rearrangement uses TRBV4-1 and TRBJ1-5, with D unresolved. Germline loops: CDR1 MGHRA, CDR2 YSYEKL. V dropped 4 bases and J dropped 1 base, with 14 bases sitting between them. The CDR3 runs to 16 residues. The CDR3 DNA reads as TGCGCCAGCAGCCCTACGGCCCGGCCCAGCAATCAGCCCCAGCATTTT. As protein: CASSPTARPSNQPQHF.

CDR3 DNA sequence: TGTGCCAGTAGGTTCAGGGGTGGGTACACTGAAGCTTTCTTT. Protein sequence: CASRFRGGYTEAFF. The chain uses TRBV19 and TRBJ1-1; possibly TRBD1 for D (6 bases). This CDR3 is 14 amino acids long. The V and J ends lost 6 bases and 3 bases respectively, with 14 bases between them. The germline gives CDR1 LNHDA, CDR2 SQIVND (reference sequence).

The chain links TRBV28 to TRBJ1-2; D gene ambiguous. Germline-derived CDR1 and CDR2 are MDHEN and SYDVKM. The CDR3 has 11 residues. Deletions cut 1 base from V and 8 bases from J, with 5 bases between. The CDR3 is CASSLSSGYTF. Here the CDR3 DNA reads TGTGCCAGCAGTTTATCGTCGGGCTACACCTTC.

J is TRBJ2-1 and V is TRBV27; perhaps TRBD2 as D (6 bases). The V end lost 3 bases, the J end lost 0 bases, and 15 bases lay between the germline ends. The CDR3 loop spans 17 amino acids. Germline V gives CDR1 MNHEY, CDR2 SMNVEV (reference sequence). The CDR3 sequence is CASSFGVGSSSYNEQFF. DNA of the CDR3: TGTGCCAGCAGTTTTGGTGTCGGGAGTAGCTCCTACAATGAGCAGTTCTTC.

The CDR3 loop is CASRRGGVQETQYF. CDR3 DNA sequence: TGTGCCAGCAGGCGGGGGGGGGTTCAAGAGACCCAGTACTTC. The chain joins TRBV11-2 to TRBJ2-5, with TRBD2 matching over 9 bases. The CDR3 spans 14 residues. The V gene end was trimmed by 6 bases and the J gene end by 2 bases; junction bases not matched to a gene: 4. The V gene's germline CDR1 is SGHAT and CDR2 FQNNGV.